A single sample is the source of the 6 T cell receptor beta chains below, sequenced in a study of blood T cell repertoires in COVID-19. Only in-frame clones appear in the TCRdb table, and some are missing; sequencing was by immunoSEQ multiplex PCR. The sample includes about 25,000 clones, roughly 84% of them seen just once. The sample comprised peripheral blood. These receptors all come from a man aged 45-65 years with active COVID-19.

The rearrangement joins TRBV7-6 to TRBJ2-6; TRBD1 matches at 8 bases. The CDR3 has 19 residues. In germline, CDR1 is SGHVS, CDR2 FNYEAQ. Germline trimming cut 3 bases from V and 1 base from J; bases unmatched to any gene: 11. The CDR3 DNA reads as TGTGCCAGCAGCTTCCGCCAGGGGGCTAGGTTTTCTGGGGCCAACGTCCTGACTTTC. Amino acid sequence: CASSFRQGARFSGANVLTF.

The rearrangement joins TRBV2 to TRBJ1-6, with D possibly matching TRBD1 (6 bases). From germline, CDR1 is SNHLY and CDR2 FYNNEI. CDR3 length: 15 residues. V lost 3 bases to trimming and J lost 10 bases, with 16 bases between them. CDR3: CASSELGTTGSPLHF. CDR3 in DNA: TGTGCCAGCAGTGAGTTGGGGACGACAGGCTCACCCCTCCACTTT.

J is TRBJ1-6 and V is TRBV6-4; TRBD1 agrees at 7 bases. This CDR3 spans 15 amino acids. Germline assignment: CDR1 MRHNA and CDR2 SNTAGT. V lost 4 bases and J lost 4; bases outside the gene matches: 4. CDR3 protein: CASSVDRAYNSPLHF. Here the CDR3 DNA reads TGTGCCAGCAGTGTCGACAGGGCTTATAATTCACCCCTCCACTTT.

V and J are TRBV18 and TRBJ1-3; no clear D gene. In germline, CDR1 is KGHSH, CDR2 LQKENI. Trimming took 6 bases from V and 0 from J, leaving 9 bases between them. This CDR3 is 14 amino acids long. The CDR3 reads CASSSILSGNTIYF. The CDR3 DNA sequence: TGTGCCAGCTCCAGTATTCTCTCTGGAAACACCATATATTTT.

This clone showed up just a few times. The CDR3 region is CASSARDWVYNEQFF. DNA of the CDR3: TGTGCCAGCAGCGCCCGGGACTGGGTCTACAATGAGCAGTTCTTC. The chain recombines TRBV9 with TRBJ2-1; D perhaps matches TRBD2 (6 bases). This CDR3 has 15 amino acids. Germline V gene lookup returns CDR1 SGDLS and CDR2 YYNGEE. Trimming removed 3 bases from V and 3 bases from J, with 13 bases in between.

This sequence joins TRBV6-1 and TRBJ2-5; 8 bases are shared with TRBD1. V dropped 3 bases and J dropped 5; count of bases not matched to a gene: 5. The germline V gene encodes CDR1 MNHNS and CDR2 SASEGT. The CDR3 is made up of 14 amino acids. The DNA for the CDR3 is TGTGCCAGCAGTGACCAGGGGGCGAGGGAGACCCAGTACTTC. Amino acids: CASSDQGARETQYF.